This passage covers 10 T cell receptor beta chains from one sample sequenced in a study of graft-versus-host responses after intestinal transplantation. Their antigen targets remain unknown. Data came from immunoSEQ multiplex PCR; TCRdb stores just in-frame clones and leaves some out. The table has 50,000 to 75,000 clones, around 92% seen once; the top ten hold roughly 0.4%. The sequenced sample was unstimulated CD4+ T cells sorted from spleen or lymph node cells, obtained before transplant. These receptors originate from a human donor who was the organ donor for an intestinal transplant.

The rearrangement joins TRBV28 to TRBJ2-1; 12 positions agree with TRBD2. The length of the CDR3 is 15 residues. Looked up from germline, CDR1 is MDHEN and CDR2 is SYDVKM. V was pared by 7 bases and J by 7 bases, with 8 bases of the junction left unmatched. CDR3 sequence (DNA): TGTGCCAGCACCATAACTAGCGGGGGGCCTAATGAGCAGTTCTTC. It translates to CASTITSGGPNEQFF.

The rearrangement links TRBV5-1 to TRBJ2-1; 11 bases are a match to TRBD2. The germline gives CDR1 SGHRS, CDR2 YFSETQ. The CDR3 runs to 15 residues. The trim removed 8 bases at V and 11 bases at J, leaving 15 bases unmatched. DNA for the CDR3: TGCGCCAGTAACCCTATAGCGGGGGGGCCTATTAAGCAGTTCTTC. Encoded protein: CASNPIAGGPIKQFF.

The chain combines TRBV4-3 with TRBJ2-2; 7 bases map to TRBD1. Germline V gene sequence: CDR1 LGHNA, CDR2 YSLEER. V lost 0 bases to trimming and J lost 2 bases; unmatched junction nucleotides: 6. This CDR3 spans 17 amino acids. CDR3 coding DNA: TGCGCCAGCAGCCAAGATCCCGGGACAGCTAACACCGGGGAGCTGTTTTTT. Protein sequence: CASSQDPGTANTGELFF.

The V gene is TRBV9, the J gene TRBJ2-3; the D gene is possibly TRBD1 (5 bases). Germline V lookup: CDR1 SGDLS, CDR2 YYNGEE. Deletions cut 0 bases from V and 5 bases from J, with 16 bases between. The CDR3 is 16 residues long. The DNA of the CDR3 is TGTGCCAGCAGCGTAGATCCTGGCCGAAGGGGAGATACGCAGTATTTT. Translation: CASSVDPGRRGDTQYF.

The V gene is TRBV5-1, the J gene TRBJ1-1; D is unresolved. Trimming shortened V by 1 base and J by 10 bases, and 14 bases separated the two germline ends. Germline V lookup: CDR1 SGHRS, CDR2 YFSETQ. The CDR3 has 13 amino acids. As DNA, the CDR3 is TGCGCCAGCAGCTTGCAAGATATTCCGCCAGCTTTCTTT. This codes for CASSLQDIPPAFF.

The chain recombines TRBV11-2 with TRBJ2-5; 8 bases line up with TRBD2. The V gene's germline CDR1 is SGHAT and CDR2 FQNNGV. V lost 5 bases, J lost 6 bases, and 17 bases stayed unmatched. The CDR3 loop spans 17 amino acids. This chain's CDR3 is CASSPVRGTRQSKTQYF. The CDR3 DNA is TGTGCCAGCAGCCCAGTACGGGGGACTAGACAGTCGAAGACCCAGTACTTC.

The rearrangement links TRBV4-2 to TRBJ2-7; D remains ambiguous. The CDR3 runs to 12 residues. Trimming left V 5 bases short and J 6 bases short, with 11 bases between. Germline values: CDR1 LGHNA, CDR2 YNFKEQ. This chain's CDR3 is CASSGEYSEQYF. In DNA, the CDR3 is TGTGCCAGCAGCGGAGAATACAGCGAGCAGTACTTC.

With regard to this clone: The same CDR3 is also encoded by other DNA sequences in this sample. CDR3 protein: CSARVGETQYF. As DNA, the CDR3 is TGCAGTGCTAGAGTAGGGGAGACCCAGTACTTC. This chain joins TRBV20-1 and TRBJ2-5, with D uncertain. CDR1 and CDR2 from the germline V gene are DFQATT and SNEGSKA (reference sequence). Deletions cut 1 base from V and 5 bases from J, with 5 bases between. The CDR3 is 11 residues long.

This rearrangement joins TRBV5-1 to TRBJ1-6; D remains unclear. V was shortened by 3 bases and J by 1 base, with 2 bases between the two germline ends. The length of the CDR3 is 13 residues. The germline V gene encodes CDR1 SGHRS and CDR2 YFSETQ. CDR3 in amino acids: CASSSSYNSPLHF. The CDR3 coding sequence is TGCGCCAGCAGCTCGTCCTATAATTCACCCCTCCACTTT.

This chain connects TRBV7-2 to TRBJ2-5; 12 bases align to TRBD2. CDR1 SGHTA and CDR2 FQGNSA come from the germline V gene. V lost 5 bases, J lost 5 bases, and 12 bases stayed unmatched. This CDR3 region has 17 residues. The CDR3 region is CASSPTALAGGRETQYF. CDR3 coding DNA: TGTGCCAGCAGCCCCACGGCCCTAGCGGGGGGGCGGGAGACCCAGTACTTC.